Presented here are 22 T cell receptor beta chains from one specimen sequenced in a study of T cell responses to AZD1222 COVID-19 vaccine. Generated by immunoSEQ multiplex PCR, the TCRdb table keeps only in-frame clones and is missing some. The data contain more than 120,000 clones, nearly 90% of them singletons. Sample: peripheral blood, taken 28 days after the second dose of the MenACWY control vaccine. The receptors originated from an adult who received the MenACWY meningococcal vaccine as a control.

The chain couples TRBV10-2 to TRBJ1-5, with a possible D match to TRBD1 (5 bases). Germline assignment: CDR1 WSHSY and CDR2 SAAADI. The CDR3 is made up of 14 amino acids. V dropped 10 bases and J dropped 7 bases, with 20 bases sitting between them. The DNA of the CDR3 is TGCGCCACCGGAGGGGAGGTCGGGGAACAGCCCCAGCATTTT. Amino acid sequence: CATGGEVGEQPQHF.

This sequence joins TRBV6-2 or TRBV6-3 and TRBJ1-4; 7 bases agree with TRBD1. The CDR3 runs 14 residues. The germline gives CDR1 MNHEY, CDR2 SVGEGT. The J segment lost 4 bases and the V segment lost 5 bases, leaving 4 bases of the junction unmatched. CDR3 sequence: CASSRGQVNEKLFF. CDR3 DNA: TGTGCCAGCAGTCGCGGACAGGTTAATGAAAAACTGTTTTTT.

This clone has just one count. This chain connects TRBV4-1 to TRBJ2-7, with TRBD2 as a possible D gene (5 bases). Trimming took off 8 bases at V and 0 bases at J, with 14 bases between the two ends. Looked up from germline, CDR1 is MGHRA and CDR2 is YSYEKL. The CDR3 has 14 residues. CDR3 coding DNA: TGCGCCAGCCAACCGAGGGTATCCTCCTACGAGCAGTACTTC. This translates into CASQPRVSSYEQYF.

The chain joins TRBV7-9 to TRBJ2-2, with D perhaps matching TRBD1 (6 bases). Germline-derived CDR1 and CDR2 are SEHNR and FQNEAQ (reference sequence). Between the trimmed V and J ends, which lost 3 bases and 6 bases, there was a span of 14 bases. CDR3 length equals 15 residues. Written as DNA, the CDR3 is TGTGCCAGCAGCTTCCTACAGGGACACGCCGGGGAGCTGTTTTTT. Translated, it gives CASSFLQGHAGELFF.

V gene TRBV7-2 combines with J gene TRBJ2-6; a weak D match, TRBD2 (5 bases). CDR1 and CDR2 (germline): SGHTA, FQGNSA. Trimming shortened V by 1 base and J by 0 bases, and 13 bases separated the two germline ends. The length of the CDR3 is 18 residues. This chain's CDR3 is CASSLENGGFSGANVLTF. The CDR3 nucleotides read TGTGCCAGCAGCTTAGAAAATGGAGGATTCTCTGGGGCCAACGTCCTGACTTTC.

This sequence joins TRBV5-6 and TRBJ1-2; the match to TRBD1 covers 7 bases. Germline V gene lookup returns CDR1 SGHDT and CDR2 YYEEEE. V was pared by 4 bases and J by 1 base, with 4 bases of the junction left unmatched. CDR3 length: 14 residues. CDR3 residues: CASSLGQNNYGYTF. CDR3 coding DNA: TGTGCCAGCAGCCTGGGACAGAATAACTATGGCTACACCTTC.

This sequence joins TRBV9 and TRBJ2-3; no clear D gene. CDR3 length: 14 amino acids. Germline CDR1 SGDLS, CDR2 YYNGEE. Deletions cut 3 bases from V and 2 bases from J, with 10 bases between. Written as DNA, the CDR3 is TGTGCCAGCAGCGGGAGCCTAAACACAGATACGCAGTATTTT. Encoded protein: CASSGSLNTDTQYF.

The chain employs TRBV11-2 and TRBJ1-1, with D maybe TRBD1 (5 bases). CDR1 is SGHAT, CDR2 FQNNGV, per germline. CDR3 length: 13 amino acids. V shed 0 bases and J shed 8 bases, with 10 bases lying between them. The CDR3: CASSLDRGVEAFF. The CDR3 bases are TGTGCCAGCAGCTTAGATCGGGGGGTCGAAGCTTTCTTT.

V usage is TRBV27 and J usage is TRBJ2-7; the D is unclear. CDR3 length equals 14 residues. The germline V and J ends were trimmed by 4 bases and 0 bases, with 10 bases remaining between them. Germline V gene data show CDR1 as MNHEY and CDR2 as SMNVEV (reference sequence). The CDR3 sequence is CASSYGYSSYEQYF. In DNA, the CDR3 is TGTGCCAGCAGTTACGGCTACAGCTCCTACGAGCAGTACTTC.

The gene calls are TRBV7-2 and TRBJ1-4; D not certain. V lost 2 bases and J 5 bases, leaving 9 bases between the germline ends. The CDR3 length is 14 residues. The V gene's germline CDR1 is SGHTA and CDR2 FQGNSA. CDR3 sequence (DNA): TGTGCCAGCAGCTTAACCGGAACCAATGAAAAACTGTTTTTT. Its protein product is CASSLTGTNEKLFF. The full variable domain, with the rest looked up from reference TRBV7-2 and TRBJ1-4, is GAGVSQSPSNKVTEKGKDVELRCDPISGHTALYWYRQSLGQGLEFLIYFQGNSAPDKSGLPSDRFSAERTGGSVSTLTIQRTQQEDSAVYLCASSLTGTNEKLFFGSGTQLSVL.

The J gene is TRBJ1-6, the V gene TRBV28; possibly TRBD1 for D (6 bases). Trimming removed 3 bases from V and 2 bases from J, with 11 bases in between. CDR3 length: 16 amino acids. Germline assignment: CDR1 MDHEN and CDR2 SYDVKM. The CDR3 here is CASSLGGAAYNSPLHF. The CDR3 nucleotides read TGTGCCAGCAGTTTGGGGGGGGCGGCCTATAATTCACCCCTCCACTTT.

This clone showed up just once. The rearrangement links TRBV13 to TRBJ2-5, with 11 bases matching TRBD2. CDR1 is PRHDT and CDR2 is FYEKMQ in the germline V gene (reference sequence). V lost 1 base to trimming and J lost 3 bases; unmatched junction nucleotides: 7. The CDR3 has 17 amino acids. The CDR3 DNA sequence: TGTGCCAGCAGCTTAGTGGCACTAGCGGGAGTCGAAGAGACCCAGTACTTC. The encoded protein is CASSLVALAGVEETQYF.

J is TRBJ1-6 and V is TRBV11-3; no clear D gene. Germline V lookup: CDR1 SGHNT, CDR2 YENEEA. The CDR3 totals 12 residues. Trimming cost V 2 bases and J 10 bases, with 6 bases left between them. The CDR3 DNA reads as TGTGCCAGCAGCTTATTAGAGTCACCCCTCCACTTT. It translates to CASSLLESPLHF.

CDR3 sequence (DNA): TGCGCCAGCAGCGCCGCCGGACAGCCTTTCTACGAGCAGTACTTC. Translation: CASSAAGQPFYEQYF. The chain uses TRBV5-1 and TRBJ2-7; a weak D match, TRBD1 (6 bases). This CDR3 contains 15 residues. Germline loops: CDR1 SGHRS, CDR2 YFSETQ. The V end was cut by 4 bases, the J end by 3 bases, with 17 bases between.

This sequence joins TRBV3-1 (or the pseudogene TRBV3-2) and TRBJ1-1, with D perhaps TRBD1 (6 bases). The CDR3 length is 14 residues. CDR1 and CDR2 from the germline V gene are LGHDT and YNNKEL (reference sequence). The V gene lost 1 base and the J gene lost 4 bases, with 10 bases spanning the gap. CDR3 in amino acids: CASSQAGRGTEAFF. The CDR3 DNA reads TGTGCCAGCAGCCAAGCCGGCAGGGGCACTGAAGCTTTCTTT.

V gene TRBV12-5 combines with J gene TRBJ2-3; 7 bases are shared with TRBD2. The trim removed 1 base at V and 0 bases at J, leaving 4 bases unmatched. This CDR3 region has 16 residues. Germline lookup yields CDR1 LGHNT and CDR2 FRNRAP. The CDR3 protein is CASGLGWGGSTDTQYF. CDR3 nucleotide sequence: TGTGCTAGTGGTTTGGGCTGGGGGGGAAGCACAGATACGCAGTATTTT.

This rearrangement joins TRBV6-6 to TRBJ1-2; D possibly corresponds to TRBD1 (5 bases). This CDR3 contains 15 residues. CDR1 and CDR2 from the germline V gene are MNHNY and SVGAGI (reference sequence). The germline V and J ends were trimmed by 6 bases and 4 bases, with 18 bases remaining between them. The CDR3 region is CASRPHTGTIYGYTF. DNA for the CDR3: TGTGCCAGCAGACCTCACACCGGGACGATCTATGGCTACACCTTC.

The genes are TRBV7-8 and TRBJ1-2; D uncertain. Trimming cost V 1 base and J 4 bases, with 7 bases left between them. CDR3 length: 13 amino acids. Germline assignment: CDR1 SGHVS and CDR2 FQNEAQ. This CDR3 reads CASSLGGPYGYTF. The DNA of the CDR3 is TGTGCCAGCAGCTTAGGCGGGCCCTATGGCTACACCTTC.

The V and J genes are TRBV4-3 and TRBJ1-2; 7 bases are shared with TRBD1. J was trimmed by 2 bases and V by 0 bases; bases with no gene match: 6. Per germline, CDR1 LGHNA and CDR2 YSLEER. The CDR3 runs to 16 residues. CDR3 DNA: TGCGCCAGCAGCCAAGAGAGTATCAGGGGGAACTATGGCTACACCTTC. Its protein is CASSQESIRGNYGYTF.

This clone occurred a few times. The J gene is TRBJ1-1, the V gene TRBV24-1; D unclear. Germline lookup yields CDR1 KGHDR and CDR2 SFDVKD. CDR3 length: 13 amino acids. Trimming removed 1 base at V and 5 bases at J, with 7 bases between. The CDR3 nucleotides are TGTGCCACCAGTGATTTTAGTGGAACTGAAGCTTTCTTT. The encoded protein is CATSDFSGTEAFF.

V usage is TRBV19 and J usage is TRBJ1-2; 11 nucleotides align to TRBD1. V lost 5 bases to trimming and J lost 5 bases; unmatched junction nucleotides: 10. The CDR3 runs to 16 residues. Germline V gene sequence: CDR1 LNHDA, CDR2 SQIVND (reference sequence). The CDR3 DNA sequence: TGTGCCAGTAGTCCCCGGGACAGGGGGACAGATTATGGCTACACCTTC. Its protein product is CASSPRDRGTDYGYTF.

With respect to this clone: One end of the junction fails to match germline, which may point to a read error. The chain has TRBV20-1 and TRBJ1-2; no firm D call. From germline, CDR1 is DFQATT and CDR2 SNEGSKA (reference sequence). The CDR3 extends over 10 amino acids. The CDR3 region is CSAGEGEVAF. In DNA form, the CDR3 reads TGCAGTGCCGGGGAAGGAGAGGTAGCCTTC.